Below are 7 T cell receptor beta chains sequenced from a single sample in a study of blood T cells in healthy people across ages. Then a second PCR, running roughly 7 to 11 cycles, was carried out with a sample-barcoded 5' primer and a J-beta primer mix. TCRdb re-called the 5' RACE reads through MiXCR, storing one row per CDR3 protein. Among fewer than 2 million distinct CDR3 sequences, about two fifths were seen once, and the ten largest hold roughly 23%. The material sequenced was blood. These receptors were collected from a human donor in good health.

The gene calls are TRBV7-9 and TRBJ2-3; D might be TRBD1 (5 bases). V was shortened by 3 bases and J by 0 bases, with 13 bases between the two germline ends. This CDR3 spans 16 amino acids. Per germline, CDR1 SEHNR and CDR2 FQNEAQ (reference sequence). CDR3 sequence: CASSFWGGISTDTQYF. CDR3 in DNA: TGTGCCAGCAGCTTCTGGGGCGGTATAAGCACAGATACGCAGTATTTT.

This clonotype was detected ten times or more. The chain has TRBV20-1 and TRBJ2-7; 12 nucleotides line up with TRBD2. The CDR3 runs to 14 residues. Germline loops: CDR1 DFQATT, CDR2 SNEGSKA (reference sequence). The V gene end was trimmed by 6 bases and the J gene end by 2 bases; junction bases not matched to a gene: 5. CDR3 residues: CSALTSGGTYEQYF. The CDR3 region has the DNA TGCAGTGCCCTTACTAGCGGGGGGACCTACGAGCAGTACTTC.

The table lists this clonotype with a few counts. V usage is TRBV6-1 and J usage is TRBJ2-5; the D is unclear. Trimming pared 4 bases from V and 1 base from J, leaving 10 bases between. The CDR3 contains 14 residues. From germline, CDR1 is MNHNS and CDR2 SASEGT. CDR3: CASSAVGRQETQYF. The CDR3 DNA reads TGTGCCAGCAGTGCCGTAGGGCGCCAAGAGACCCAGTACTTC.

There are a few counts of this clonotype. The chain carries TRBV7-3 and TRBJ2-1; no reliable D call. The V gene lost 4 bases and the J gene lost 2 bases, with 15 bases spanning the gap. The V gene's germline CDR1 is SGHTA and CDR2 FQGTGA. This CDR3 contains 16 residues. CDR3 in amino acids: CASSSMGFPPYNEQFF. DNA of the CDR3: TGTGCCAGCAGCTCGATGGGCTTCCCCCCCTACAATGAGCAGTTCTTC.

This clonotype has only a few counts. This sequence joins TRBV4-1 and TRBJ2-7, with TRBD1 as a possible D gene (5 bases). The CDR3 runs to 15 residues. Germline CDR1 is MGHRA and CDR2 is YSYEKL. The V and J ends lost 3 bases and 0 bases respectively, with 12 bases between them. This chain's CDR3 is CASSQGLNSSYEQYF. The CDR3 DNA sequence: TGCGCCAGCAGCCAGGGGCTCAATTCCTCCTACGAGCAGTACTTC.

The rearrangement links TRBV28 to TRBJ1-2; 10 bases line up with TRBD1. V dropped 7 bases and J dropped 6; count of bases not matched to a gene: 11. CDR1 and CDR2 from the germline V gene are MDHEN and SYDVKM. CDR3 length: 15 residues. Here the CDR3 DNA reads TGTGCCAGCAACCTGATCGACAGGGGGCACGATGGCTACACCTTC. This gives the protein CASNLIDRGHDGYTF.

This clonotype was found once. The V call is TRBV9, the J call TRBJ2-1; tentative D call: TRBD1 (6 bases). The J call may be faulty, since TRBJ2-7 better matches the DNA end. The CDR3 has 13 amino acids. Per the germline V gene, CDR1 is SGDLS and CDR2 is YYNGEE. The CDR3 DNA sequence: TGTGCCAGCAGCGTAGGTCAGGGGAATGAGCAGTACTTC. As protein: CASSVGQGNEQYF.